Below, 12 T cell receptor beta chains from the same sample are listed, as sequenced in a study of memory CD4+ T cells and cytomegalovirus serostatus. The sort gate was single viable CD3+CD4+CD8-CD45RO+ cells for memory CD4+ T cells. The protocol was immunoSEQ multiplex PCR, while the TCRdb copy is restricted to in-frame clones and leaves out a portion. The sample yields nearly 60,000 clones, about 81% seen once. The sequencing input was memory CD4+ T cells from blood. These receptors were collected from an adult in good health and CMV-seronegative.

This clone was counted once. The DNA for the CDR3 is TGTGCCAGCAGCTTCCGACTAGCGGGAGTAAATGAGCAGTTCTTC. It encodes CASSFRLAGVNEQFF. The V gene is TRBV7-3, the J gene TRBJ2-1; 12 bases line up with TRBD2. The ends lost 3 bases at V and 7 bases at J; junction bases unmatched: 4. Germline CDR1 SGHTA, CDR2 FQGTGA. CDR3 size: 15 residues.

This chain links TRBV7-9 with TRBJ1-4, with D perhaps matching TRBD1 (5 bases). Germline CDR1 SEHNR, CDR2 FQNEAQ (reference sequence). V was trimmed by 0 bases and J by 8 bases, leaving 10 bases between them. The CDR3 is 14 residues long. CDR3 in DNA: TGTGCCAGCAGCTTAGCAGGGACGGCCGAAAAACTGTTTTTT. Amino acid sequence: CASSLAGTAEKLFF.

This clone showed up just once. This chain connects TRBV29-1 to TRBJ2-1, with unresolved D. V was clipped by 4 bases and J by 3 bases, with 13 bases between them. The CDR3 length is 14 residues. CDR1 and CDR2 (germline): SQVTM, ANQGSEA. The CDR3 here is CSVVLPGLYNEQFF. CDR3 nucleotide sequence: TGCAGCGTTGTATTACCTGGGCTCTACAATGAGCAGTTCTTC.

V usage is TRBV5-4 and J usage is TRBJ2-5; D unclear. The germline CDR1 and CDR2 sequences are SGHNT and YYREEE (reference sequence). The CDR3 length is 13 residues. The V end was cut by 4 bases, the J end by 2 bases, with 9 bases between. The CDR3 DNA reads as TGTGCCAGCAGCGCACAGATACAAGAGACCCAGTACTTC. This codes for CASSAQIQETQYF.

Points on this clone: Likely a read error: the CDR3 ends without its conserved phenylalanine or tryptophan. The limits of the CDR3 on the DNA are not certain, so only TCRdb's listed CDR3 is given. The J gene is TRBJ1-1, the V gene TRBV28; the table's D gene call, TRBD1, was not cross checked with the DNA. The CDR3 sequence runs 13 residues, both termini included. Germline V lookup: CDR1 MDHEN, CDR2 SYDVKM. The CDR3: CASSTSGQGTSAT.

The genes are TRBV5-6 and TRBJ2-2; 8 bases map to TRBD2. Losses at the gene ends were 6 bases for V and 5 bases for J; bases not matched to a gene: 9. The length of the CDR3 is 15 residues. Germline CDR1 is SGHDT and CDR2 is YYEEEE. This CDR3 is CASIRRGLGTGELFF. For the CDR3, the DNA is TGTGCCAGCATCCGAAGGGGACTAGGTACCGGGGAGCTGTTTTTT.

A word on this clone: Other DNA sequences of this sample code for an identical CDR3. The CDR3 reads CASSLAEDQPQHF. The CDR3 DNA reads TGTGCCAGCAGCTTGGCCGAGGATCAGCCCCAGCATTTT. V usage is TRBV5-5 and J usage is TRBJ1-5; D is unclear. Germline V lookup: CDR1 SGHKS, CDR2 YYEKEE (reference sequence). Trimming cost V 0 bases and J 5 bases, with 6 bases left between them. This CDR3 region has 13 residues.

The chain recombines TRBV5-1 with TRBJ2-7; TRBD1 matches 10 bases. With 0 bases clipped from V and 3 bases from J, the junction kept 6 bases outside the gene matches. This CDR3 spans 16 amino acids. The germline gives CDR1 SGHRS, CDR2 YFSETQ. The CDR3 DNA reads TGCGCCAGCAGCTTGGACGGGGACAGGGGCCACTACGAGCAGTACTTC. It is translated as CASSLDGDRGHYEQYF.

The chain has TRBV12-5 and TRBJ2-1; D is perhaps TRBD1 or TRBD2 (5 bases each). The germline gives CDR1 LGHNT, CDR2 FRNRAP. The germline V and J ends were trimmed by 0 bases and 0 bases, with 9 bases remaining between them. This CDR3 has 16 residues. The DNA for the CDR3 is TGTGCTAGTGGTTTGGTACGGGGCATCTCCTACAATGAGCAGTTCTTC. Translated: CASGLVRGISYNEQFF.

V is TRBV11-2 and J is TRBJ2-2; 9 positions match TRBD2. The V segment lost 1 base and the J segment 4 bases; nucleotides outside the gene matches: 4. Germline lookup yields CDR1 SGHAT and CDR2 FQNNGV. The CDR3 contains 16 residues. The CDR3 loop reads CASSLVGGRATGELFF. The DNA for the CDR3 is TGTGCCAGCAGCTTAGTTGGCGGGAGGGCCACCGGGGAGCTGTTTTTT.

In this sample, this clone turned up once. The chain combines TRBV11-3 with TRBJ1-1; D gene unclear. The length of the CDR3 is 14 residues. Germline values: CDR1 SGHNT, CDR2 YENEEA. Trimming shortened V by 7 bases and J by 0 bases, and 12 bases separated the two germline ends. The CDR3 nucleotides read TGTGCCAGCACCCTCTCCGGGGTGAACACTGAAGCTTTCTTT. Its protein is CASTLSGVNTEAFF.

This chain links TRBV4-2 with TRBJ1-5; the D is unclear. V gave up 2 bases and J gave up 0 bases, with 11 bases separating them. Germline V gene lookup returns CDR1 LGHNA and CDR2 YNFKEQ. CDR3 length: 16 residues. This chain's CDR3 is CASSQPLASSNQPQHF. Written as DNA, the CDR3 is TGTGCCAGCAGCCAACCACTGGCGAGTAGCAATCAGCCCCAGCATTTT.